This T cell receptor (beta chain) was retrieved from a study of cytomegalovirus exposure and HLA in healthy donors. For the study at large: Unique TCRs numbering around 85 million, obtained from HLA-typed donors, made up an early data release.

A word on this clone: Antigen specificity is unknown.

PCR used 60 Vbeta primers and 13 Jbeta primers. TCRdb's copy holds only in-frame clones and misses some; the assay was immunoSEQ multiplex PCR. Altogether 95,000 to 110,000 clones are present, roughly 73% being singletons, with the ten largest covering 7.5% to 9%. Whole-study findings and limits: Clonal expansion, a later analysis showed, was greater in HLA-associated TCR beta chains than in equally common others. Excluded were some V segments that proved indistinguishable, including TRBV6-2 and TRBV6-3.

Germline trimming cut 2 bases from V and 5 bases from J; bases unmatched to any gene: 8. Germline V gene lookup returns CDR1 MDHEN and CDR2 SYDVKM. This CDR3 is 16 amino acids long. This TCR was recovered from a man in his thirties or forties in good health and CMV-seronegative. Sequenced material: PBMCs. V usage is TRBV28 and J usage is TRBJ1-4; TRBD1 matches 7 bases. For the CDR3, the DNA is TGTGCCAGCAGTTTACCAACTACAGGGGAGAATGAAAAACTGTTTTTT. Translating gives CASSLPTTGENEKLFF.